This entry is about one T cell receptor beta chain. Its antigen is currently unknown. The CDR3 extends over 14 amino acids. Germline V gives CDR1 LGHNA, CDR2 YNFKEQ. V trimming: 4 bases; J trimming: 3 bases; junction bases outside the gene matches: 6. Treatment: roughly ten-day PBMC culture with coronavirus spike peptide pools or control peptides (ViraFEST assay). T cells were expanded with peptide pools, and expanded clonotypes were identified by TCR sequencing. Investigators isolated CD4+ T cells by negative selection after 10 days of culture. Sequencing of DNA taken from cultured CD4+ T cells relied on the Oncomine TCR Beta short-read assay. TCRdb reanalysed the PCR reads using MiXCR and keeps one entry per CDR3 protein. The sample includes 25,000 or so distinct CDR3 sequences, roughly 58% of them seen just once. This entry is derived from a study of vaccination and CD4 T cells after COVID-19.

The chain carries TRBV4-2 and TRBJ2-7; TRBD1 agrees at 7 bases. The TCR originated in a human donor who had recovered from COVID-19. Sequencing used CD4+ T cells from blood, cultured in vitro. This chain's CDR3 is CASSRDRLSYEQYF. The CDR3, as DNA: TGTGCCAGCAGCCGGGACAGACTAAGCTACGAGCAGTACTTC.